These 18 T cell receptor beta chains share one sample of origin, sequenced in a study of cytomegalovirus exposure and HLA in healthy donors. It was with 60 Vbeta and 13 Jbeta primers that the PCR ran. Repertoires were generated with immunoSEQ multiplex PCR, while TCRdb's copy carries only in-frame clones and drops some. This table has about 140,000 clones, more than 70% appearing once. Sample: PBMCs. The receptors stem from a middle-aged man in good health and CMV-seronegative.

V is TRBV10-3 and J is TRBJ1-5; a weak D match, TRBD1 (5 bases). The germline gives CDR1 ENHRY, CDR2 SYGVKD. Trimming cost V 0 bases and J 1 base, with 7 bases left between them. The CDR3 sequence is 15 residues long. CDR3 sequence reads: CAISESPGSNQPQHF. The DNA for the CDR3 is TGTGCCATCAGTGAGTCGCCAGGGAGCAATCAGCCCCAGCATTTT.

This clone was found once. V and J are TRBV5-1 and TRBJ2-5, with a possible D match to TRBD2 (5 bases). Germline V gives CDR1 SGHRS, CDR2 YFSETQ. Deletions cut 4 bases from V and 4 bases from J, with 17 bases between. This CDR3 comprises 15 residues. The CDR3 nucleotides are TGCGCCAGCAGCCTTACCTCCCGGGCGGGAGAGACCCAGTACTTC. It yields the protein CASSLTSRAGETQYF. The whole variable domain, filled in from reference TRBV5-1 and TRBJ2-5, reads KAGVTQTPRYLIKTRGQQVTLSCSPISGHRSVSWYQQTPGQGLQFLFEYFSETQRNKGNFPGRFSGRQFSNSRSEMNVSTLELGDSALYLCASSLTSRAGETQYFGPGTRLLVL.

V gene TRBV5-6 combines with J gene TRBJ1-2; D is unclear. The V end was cut by 0 bases, the J end by 8 bases, with 11 bases between. The CDR3 has 13 amino acids. Per germline, CDR1 SGHDT and CDR2 YYEEEE. Here the CDR3 reads CASSLARPRGYTF. CDR3 DNA: TGTGCCAGCAGCTTGGCCCGTCCGCGGGGCTACACCTTC.

The chain couples TRBV6-5 to TRBJ1-6, with D maybe TRBD1 (5 bases). The germline gives CDR1 MNHEY, CDR2 SVGAGI. The CDR3 extends over 14 amino acids. Trimming took off 6 bases at V and 7 bases at J, with 13 bases between the two ends. The CDR3 sequence: CASRPQGGNSPLHF. CDR3 DNA: TGTGCCAGCAGACCCCAGGGAGGAAATTCACCCCTCCACTTT.

The J gene is TRBJ2-7, the V gene TRBV21-1; TRBD1, the table's D call, was not compared with the DNA. TRBV21-1 is tagged as a pseudogene. The CDR3 has 11 residues. CDR3 bases: TGTGCCGGCAGGGGGCTAGGCGAGCAGTACTTC. This gives the protein CAGRGLGEQYF.

V is TRBV11-2 and J is TRBJ1-1, with D hard to call. CDR1 and CDR2 (germline): SGHAT, FQNNGV. Deletions cut 4 bases from V and 5 bases from J, with 8 bases between. CDR3 length: 12 residues. CDR3: CASSSPTTEAFF. Here the CDR3 DNA reads TGTGCCAGCAGCTCACCGACTACTGAAGCTTTCTTT. Combining the CDR3 with reference TRBV11-2 and TRBJ1-1 gives the whole variable domain EAGVAQSPRYKIIEKRQSVAFWCNPISGHATLYWYQQILGQGPKLLIQFQNNGVVDDSQLPKDRFSAERLKGVDSTLKIQPAKLEDSAVYLCASSSPTTEAFFGQGTRLTVV.

This clone was counted many times. The rearrangement uses TRBV28 and TRBJ2-2, with TRBD2 as a possible D gene (5 bases). Germline V gene sequence: CDR1 MDHEN, CDR2 SYDVKM. Trimming removed 4 bases at V and 5 bases at J, with 14 bases between. The CDR3 has 15 amino acids. The CDR3 reads CASSYLGSGTGELFF. The DNA of the CDR3 is TGTGCCAGCAGTTATCTGGGGAGTGGTACCGGGGAGCTGTTTTTT. The whole variable domain, remainder taken from reference TRBV28 and TRBJ2-2, is DVKVTQSSRYLVKRTGEKVFLECVQDMDHENMFWYRQDPGLGLRLIYFSYDVKMKEKGDIPEGYSVSREKKERFSLILESASTNQTSMYLCASSYLGSGTGELFFGEGSRLTVL.

The CDR3 DNA follows: TGTGCCAGCAGCCAACAGTCCTCCGGGACAGGGCCTTACGAGCAGTACTTC. Translating it yields CASSQQSSGTGPYEQYF. The chain is built from TRBV4-2 and TRBJ2-7; 9 nucleotides line up with TRBD1. The germline gives CDR1 LGHNA, CDR2 YNFKEQ. This CDR3 is built from 17 residues. Losses at the gene ends were 2 bases for V and 4 bases for J; bases not matched to a gene: 12.

The chain links TRBV7-9 to TRBJ1-1; weak D call: TRBD1 (6 bases). Germline values: CDR1 SEHNR, CDR2 FQNEAQ (reference sequence). V gave up 5 bases and J gave up 10 bases, with 17 bases separating them. The CDR3 spans 13 residues. DNA for the CDR3: TGTGCCAGCAGCGCCCAACAGGGCTCCACAGCTTTCTTT. Amino acids: CASSAQQGSTAFF.

The chain is built from TRBV7-3 and TRBJ2-1; 9 bases align to TRBD2. The germline V gene encodes CDR1 SGHTA and CDR2 FQGTGA. The CDR3 runs to 15 residues. Losses at the gene ends were 6 bases for V and 2 bases for J; bases not matched to a gene: 5. This chain's CDR3 is CASRAAGGPYNEQFF. CDR3 nucleotides: TGTGCCAGCAGGGCAGCGGGGGGACCCTACAATGAGCAGTTCTTC.

The chain employs TRBV15 and TRBJ1-1, with TRBD1 matching 9 bases. The trim removed 5 bases at V and 1 base at J, leaving 5 bases unmatched. This CDR3 is built from 15 residues. Germline V gene sequence: CDR1 LNHNV, CDR2 YYDKDF (reference sequence). The CDR3 protein is CATSPGTGKNTEAFF. DNA for the CDR3: TGTGCCACCAGCCCCGGGACAGGGAAGAACACTGAAGCTTTCTTT. Complete variable domain (other parts from reference TRBV15 and TRBJ1-1): DAMVIQNPRYQVTQFGKPVTLSCSQTLNHNVMYWYQQKSSQAPKLLFHYYDKDFNNEADTPDNFQSRRPNTSFCFLDIRSPGLGDTAMYLCATSPGTGKNTEAFFGQGTRLTVV.

The genes are TRBV27 and TRBJ2-1; 12 positions agree with TRBD2. This CDR3 region has 17 residues. Germline V lookup: CDR1 MNHEY, CDR2 SMNVEV (reference sequence). Trimming cost V 5 bases and J 2 bases; bases outside gene matches: 7. In DNA form, the CDR3 reads TGTGCCAGCAGTACCTATACTAGCGGGGGGACCTACAATGAGCAGTTCTTC. Its protein is CASSTYTSGGTYNEQFF.

V usage is TRBV25-1 and J usage is TRBJ2-7, with 10 bases matching TRBD1. Germline CDR1 and CDR2: MGHDK and SYGVNS. The CDR3 sequence is 15 residues long. J gave up 2 bases and V 3 bases, and 4 bases lay outside the gene matches. The CDR3 loop reads CASSEGQGTAYEQYF. The CDR3, as DNA: TGTGCCAGCAGTGAGGGACAGGGGACAGCCTACGAGCAGTACTTC.

V and J are TRBV7-3 and TRBJ2-7; a weak D match, TRBD1 (6 bases). CDR1 SGHTA and CDR2 FQGTGA come from the germline V gene. V gave up 0 bases and J gave up 2 bases, with 14 bases separating them. This CDR3 is built from 16 residues. DNA for the CDR3: TGTGCCAGCAGCTTAACGTCGGTTGGGGGCGCCTACGAGCAGTACTTC. Translation gives CASSLTSVGGAYEQYF.

This clone has a handful of counts. The chain couples TRBV6-1 to TRBJ2-7, with TRBD2 matching 7 bases. CDR1 is MNHNS and CDR2 is SASEGT in the germline V gene. Trimming took 2 bases from V and 5 from J; bases not matched to a gene: 9. The CDR3 loop spans 15 amino acids. CDR3 region: CASSELLAAGHEQYF. The CDR3 coding sequence is TGTGCCAGCAGTGAACTCCTAGCGGCGGGCCACGAGCAGTACTTC.

In nucleotides, the CDR3 is TGTGCCAGCAGCGTAGCGGGGGGGCCGGGGGAGCAGTACTTC. It translates to CASSVAGGPGEQYF. The chain recombines TRBV9 with TRBJ2-7; 8 bases fit TRBD2. V trimming: 0 bases; J trimming: 7 bases; junction bases outside the gene matches: 6. The germline V gene has CDR1 SGDLS and CDR2 YYNGEE. The CDR3 covers 14 residues. Full variable domain (rest looked up from reference TRBV9 and TRBJ2-7): DSGVTQTPKHLITATGQRVTLRCSPRSGDLSVYWYQQSLDQGLQFLIQYYNGEERAKGNILERFSAQQFPDLHSELNLSSLELGDSALYFCASSVAGGPGEQYFGPGTRLTVT.

The chain carries TRBV2 and TRBJ2-5; 10 positions agree with TRBD2. The V and J ends lost 8 bases and 5 bases, in that order; junction bases with no gene match: 5. Germline loops: CDR1 SNHLY, CDR2 FYNNEI. CDR3 length: 13 residues. The CDR3 DNA reads TGTGCCAGCGTCGGGGGACTAGCGGAGACCCAGTACTTC. This codes for CASVGGLAETQYF.

The chain has TRBV7-9 and TRBJ1-1; TRBD1 matches at 11 bases. Trimming removed 1 base from V and 4 bases from J; junction bases left unmatched: 5. This CDR3 region has 16 residues. Per the germline V gene, CDR1 is SEHNR and CDR2 is FQNEAQ (reference sequence). In DNA form, the CDR3 reads TGTGCCAGCAGCTTAGGGGGACAGGGGGGACGCACTGAAGCTTTCTTT. Encoded protein: CASSLGGQGGRTEAFF.